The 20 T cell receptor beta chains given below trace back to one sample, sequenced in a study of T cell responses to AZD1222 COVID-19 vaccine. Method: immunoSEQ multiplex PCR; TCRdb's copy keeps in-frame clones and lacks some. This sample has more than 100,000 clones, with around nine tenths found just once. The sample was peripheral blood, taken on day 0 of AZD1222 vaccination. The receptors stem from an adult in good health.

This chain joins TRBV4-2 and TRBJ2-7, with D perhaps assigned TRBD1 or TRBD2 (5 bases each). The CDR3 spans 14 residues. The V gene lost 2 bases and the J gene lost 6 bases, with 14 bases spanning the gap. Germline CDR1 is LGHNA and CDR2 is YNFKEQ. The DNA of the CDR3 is TGTGCCAGCAGCCAAATTGGGACGGACGGCGAGCAGTACTTC. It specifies CASSQIGTDGEQYF.

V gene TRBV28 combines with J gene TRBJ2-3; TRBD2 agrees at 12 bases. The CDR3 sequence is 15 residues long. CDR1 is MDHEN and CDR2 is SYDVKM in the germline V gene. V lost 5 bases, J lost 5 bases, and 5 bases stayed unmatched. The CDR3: CASSHGLAGRDTQYF. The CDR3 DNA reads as TGTGCCAGCAGTCACGGACTAGCGGGAAGAGATACGCAGTATTTT.

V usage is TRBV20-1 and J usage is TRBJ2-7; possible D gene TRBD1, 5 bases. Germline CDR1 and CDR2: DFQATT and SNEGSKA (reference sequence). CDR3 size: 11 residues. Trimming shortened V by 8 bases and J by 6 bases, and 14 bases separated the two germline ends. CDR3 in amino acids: CSLYQGSEQYF. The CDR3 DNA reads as TGCAGTCTATATCAGGGCTCCGAGCAGTACTTC.

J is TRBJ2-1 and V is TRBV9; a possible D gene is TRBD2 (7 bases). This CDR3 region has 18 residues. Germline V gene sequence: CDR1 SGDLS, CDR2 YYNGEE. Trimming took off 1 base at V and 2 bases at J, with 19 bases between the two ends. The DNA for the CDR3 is TGTGCCAGCAGCGTACCCCGGGTGGGAGGGGGTGCCTACAATGAGCAGTTCTTC. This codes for CASSVPRVGGGAYNEQFF.

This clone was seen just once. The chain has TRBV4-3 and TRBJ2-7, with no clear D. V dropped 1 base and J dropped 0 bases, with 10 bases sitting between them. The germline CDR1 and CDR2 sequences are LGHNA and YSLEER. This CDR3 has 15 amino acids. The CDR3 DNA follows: TGCGCCAGCAGCCAAGCAGCGACATACTCCTACGAGCAGTACTTC. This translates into CASSQAATYSYEQYF.

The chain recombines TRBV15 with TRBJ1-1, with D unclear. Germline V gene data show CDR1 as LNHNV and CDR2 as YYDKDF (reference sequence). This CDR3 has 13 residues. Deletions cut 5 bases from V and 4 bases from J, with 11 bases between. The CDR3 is CATSWRLSTEAFF. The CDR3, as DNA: TGTGCCACCAGCTGGCGTCTAAGCACTGAAGCTTTCTTT.

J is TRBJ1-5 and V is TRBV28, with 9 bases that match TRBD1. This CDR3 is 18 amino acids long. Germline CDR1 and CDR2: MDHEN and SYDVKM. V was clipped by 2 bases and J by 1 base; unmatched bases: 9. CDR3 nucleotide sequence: TGTGCCAGCAGTTTACTACTGGACAGGGGATGGAGCAATCAGCCCCAGCATTTT. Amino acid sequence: CASSLLLDRGWSNQPQHF.

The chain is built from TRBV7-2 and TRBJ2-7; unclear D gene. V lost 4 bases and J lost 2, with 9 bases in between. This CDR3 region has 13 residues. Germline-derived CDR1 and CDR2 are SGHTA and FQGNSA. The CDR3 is CASSWNFAYEQYF. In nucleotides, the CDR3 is TGTGCCAGCAGCTGGAACTTTGCCTACGAGCAGTACTTC.

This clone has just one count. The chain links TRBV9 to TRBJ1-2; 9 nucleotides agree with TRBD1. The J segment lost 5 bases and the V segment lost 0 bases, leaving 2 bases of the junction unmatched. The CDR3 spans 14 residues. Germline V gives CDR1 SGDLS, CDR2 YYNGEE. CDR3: CASSVDRGQYGYTF. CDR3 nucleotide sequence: TGTGCCAGCAGCGTAGACAGGGGGCAATATGGCTACACCTTC.

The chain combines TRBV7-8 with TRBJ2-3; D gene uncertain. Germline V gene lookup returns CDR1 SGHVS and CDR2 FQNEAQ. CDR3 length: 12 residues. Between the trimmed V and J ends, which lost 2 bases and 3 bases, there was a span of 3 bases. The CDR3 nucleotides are TGTGCCAGCAGCTTAAAAACAGATACGCAGTATTTT. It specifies CASSLKTDTQYF.

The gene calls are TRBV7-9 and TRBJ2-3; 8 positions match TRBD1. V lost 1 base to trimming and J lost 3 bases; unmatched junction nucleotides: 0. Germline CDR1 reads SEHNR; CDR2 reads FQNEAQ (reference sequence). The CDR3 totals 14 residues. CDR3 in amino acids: CASSLGQGTDTQYF. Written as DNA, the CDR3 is TGTGCCAGCAGCTTAGGACAGGGGACAGATACGCAGTATTTT.

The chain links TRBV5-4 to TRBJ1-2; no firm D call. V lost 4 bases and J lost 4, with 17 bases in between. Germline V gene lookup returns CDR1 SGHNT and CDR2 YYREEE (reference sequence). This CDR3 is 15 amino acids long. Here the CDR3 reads CASSERPGTGYGYTF. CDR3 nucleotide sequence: TGTGCCAGCAGCGAGCGGCCAGGCACCGGCTATGGCTACACCTTC.

The CDR3 nucleotides read TGTGCCAGCAAGGGCAGAGACACAGATACGCAGTATTTT. Amino acids: CASKGRDTDTQYF. The rearrangement joins TRBV9 to TRBJ2-3; unclear D gene. This CDR3 comprises 13 residues. Germline CDR1 reads SGDLS; CDR2 reads YYNGEE. V lost 6 bases and J lost 2, with 10 bases in between.

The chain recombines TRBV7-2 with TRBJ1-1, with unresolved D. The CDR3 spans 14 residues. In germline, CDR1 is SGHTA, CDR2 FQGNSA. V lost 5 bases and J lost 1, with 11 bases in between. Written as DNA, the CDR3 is TGTGCCAGCAGCGTTGAGTGGGAGAACACTGAAGCTTTCTTT. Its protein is CASSVEWENTEAFF.

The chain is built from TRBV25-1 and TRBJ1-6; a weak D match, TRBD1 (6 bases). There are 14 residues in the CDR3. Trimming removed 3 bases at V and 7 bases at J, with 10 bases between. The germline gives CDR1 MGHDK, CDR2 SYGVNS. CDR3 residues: CASSDAGENSPLHF. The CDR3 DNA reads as TGTGCCAGCAGTGATGCAGGGGAGAATTCACCCCTCCACTTT.

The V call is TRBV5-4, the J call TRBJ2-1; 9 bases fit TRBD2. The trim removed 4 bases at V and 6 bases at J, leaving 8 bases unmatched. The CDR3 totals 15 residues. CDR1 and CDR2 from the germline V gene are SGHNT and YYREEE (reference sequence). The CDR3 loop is CASSLPSGTPNEQFF. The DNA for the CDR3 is TGTGCCAGCAGCCTCCCTAGCGGGACTCCCAATGAGCAGTTCTTC.

The CDR3 is CASRNRGTQHF. CDR3 DNA: TGTGCCAGTAGGAACAGGGGGACCCAGCATTTT. The rearrangement joins TRBV19 to TRBJ1-5; 8 nucleotides line up with TRBD1. The CDR3 extends over 11 amino acids. V lost 6 bases to trimming and J lost 11 bases; unmatched junction nucleotides: 3. The germline gives CDR1 LNHDA, CDR2 SQIVND (reference sequence). Variable domain in full (rest from reference TRBV19 and TRBJ1-5): DGGITQSPKYLFRKEGQNVTLSCEQNLNHDAMYWYRQDPGQGLRLIYYSQIVNDFQKGDIAEGYSVSREKKESFPLTVTSAQKNPTAFYLCASRNRGTQHFGDGTRLSIL.

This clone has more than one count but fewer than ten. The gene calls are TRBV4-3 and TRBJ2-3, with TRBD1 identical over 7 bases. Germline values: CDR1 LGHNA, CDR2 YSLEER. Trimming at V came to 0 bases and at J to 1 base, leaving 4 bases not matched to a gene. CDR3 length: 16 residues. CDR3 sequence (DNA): TGCGCCAGCAGCCAAGAGGACAGGCACGGCACAGATACGCAGTATTTT. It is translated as CASSQEDRHGTDTQYF.

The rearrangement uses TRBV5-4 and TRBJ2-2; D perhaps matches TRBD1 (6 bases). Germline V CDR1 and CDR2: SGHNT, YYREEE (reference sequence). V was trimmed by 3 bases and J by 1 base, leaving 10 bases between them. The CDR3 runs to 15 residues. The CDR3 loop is CASSSTRGNTGELFF. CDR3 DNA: TGTGCCAGCAGCTCTACCAGGGGGAACACCGGGGAGCTGTTTTTT.

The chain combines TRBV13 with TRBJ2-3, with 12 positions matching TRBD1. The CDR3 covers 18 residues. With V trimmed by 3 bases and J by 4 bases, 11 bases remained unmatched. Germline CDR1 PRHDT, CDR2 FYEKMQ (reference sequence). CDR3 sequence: CASSLVFTGTGGPDTQYF. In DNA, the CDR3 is TGTGCCAGCAGCTTGGTTTTCACCGGGACAGGGGGCCCAGATACGCAGTATTTT.